This TCR beta chain stems from a study of blood T cell repertoires in COVID-19. Study as a whole: The origin of the acute and convalescent COVID-19 samples was the United States, Italy and Spain. The cDNA or gDNA used as material had been derived from T cells, B-cell-depleted T cells, or PBMCs.

Authors' data handling: Estimates of nucleated cell counts were drawn from the amplification of reference gene primers. Generated by immunoSEQ multiplex PCR, the TCRdb table keeps only in-frame clones and is missing some. The V and J calls and the clone size are those of that table, but D and trimming were determined from the DNA. The data contain 150,000 to 200,000 clones, about 80% of them singletons. After removal of 3 bases from V and 3 bases from J, the junction contained 2 bases not matched to a gene. Germline V CDR1 and CDR2: SGDLS, YYNGEE. The CDR3 contains 15 residues. Sequenced sample: peripheral blood. This receptor was obtained from a woman aged 50 to 65 with active or convalescent COVID-19. The rearrangement uses TRBV9 and TRBJ2-1; 11 nucleotides agree with TRBD2. The chain's CDR3 is CASSATSGSYNEQFF. In nucleotides, the CDR3 is TGTGCCAGCAGCGCCACTAGCGGGAGCTACAATGAGCAGTTCTTC.